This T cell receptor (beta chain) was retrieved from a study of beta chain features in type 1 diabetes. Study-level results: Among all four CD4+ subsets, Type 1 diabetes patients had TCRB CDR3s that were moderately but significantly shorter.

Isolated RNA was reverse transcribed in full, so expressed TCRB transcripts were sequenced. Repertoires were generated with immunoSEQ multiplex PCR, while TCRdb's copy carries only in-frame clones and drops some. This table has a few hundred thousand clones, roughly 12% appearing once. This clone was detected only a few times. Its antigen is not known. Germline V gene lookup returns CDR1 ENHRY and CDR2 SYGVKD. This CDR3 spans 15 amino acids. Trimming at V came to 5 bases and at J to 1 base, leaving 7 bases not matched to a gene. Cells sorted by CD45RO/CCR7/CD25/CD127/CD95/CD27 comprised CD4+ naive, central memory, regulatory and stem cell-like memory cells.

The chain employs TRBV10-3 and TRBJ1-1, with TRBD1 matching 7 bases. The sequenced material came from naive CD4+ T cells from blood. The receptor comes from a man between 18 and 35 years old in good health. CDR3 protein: CAISMGRQGNTEAFF. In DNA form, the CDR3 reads TGTGCCATCAGTATGGGCCGACAGGGGAACACTGAAGCTTTCTTT.